This TCR beta chain was found in a study of T-cell memory formation after mild COVID-19. Study results and caveats: The pre-infection memory compartment contained some responding clones, suggesting cross-reactive memory joined.

Remarks on this clonotype: Its antigen remains unknown.

In TCRdb, the 5' RACE reads were re-called with MiXCR into one record per CDR3 protein. Of fewer than 450,000 distinct CDR3 sequences in the sample, around 20% were seen once. This CDR3 is built from 16 residues. Germline values: CDR1 SGHRS, CDR2 YFSETQ. The J segment lost 5 bases and the V segment lost 0 bases, leaving 7 bases of the junction unmatched. The rearrangement links TRBV5-1 to TRBJ2-1; 8 bases match TRBD2. Source material: PBMCs or a T cell subset sorted from them (not recorded which). The clonotype was recovered from an adult woman who had mild COVID-19 (a few samples of this study predate the infection). Cell type and time point are not known. For the CDR3, the DNA is TGCGCCAGCAGCTTGGCCATGCGGGGGGCCAACAATGAGCAGTTCTTC. Translated: CASSLAMRGANNEQFF.